Following are 29 T cell receptor beta chains from one sample sequenced in a study of T cells in Graves' hyperthyroidism and ophthalmopathy. RNA transcripts were the template for amplifying TCR beta CDR3 regions. HTBI primers were employed in a first-round RT-PCR of the TCR CDR3. TCRdb processed the multiplex PCR reads anew with MiXCR; each CDR3 protein has one entry. The sample lists 480,000 or so distinct CDR3 sequences, over 35% occurring once. Sequencing was performed on peripheral blood or thyroid tissue (not recorded which). The receptors originated from an adult woman with Graves' disease, either hyperthyroidism or ophthalmopathy (not recorded which).

The chain joins TRBV7-3 to TRBJ2-2; the D call may be TRBD1 or TRBD2 (5 bases each). The CDR3 has 15 residues. Germline V gene sequence: CDR1 SGHTA, CDR2 FQGTGA. Trimming shortened V by 3 bases and J by 3 bases, and 11 bases separated the two germline ends. CDR3 in DNA: TGTGCCAGCAGCTTGGGTGGGACGTACACCGGGGAGCTGTTTTTT. Protein: CASSLGGTYTGELFF.

This sequence joins TRBV7-3 and TRBJ2-3, with 12 bases matching TRBD2. V gave up 5 bases and J gave up 1 base; unmatched junction bases: 10. This CDR3 has 18 amino acids. CDR1 and CDR2 from the germline V gene are SGHTA and FQGTGA. The CDR3 here is CASSPGTSGRRGTDTQYF. DNA for the CDR3: TGTGCCAGCAGCCCGGGGACTAGCGGGCGTAGGGGCACAGATACGCAGTATTTT.

The chain carries TRBV6-1 and TRBJ2-5; D is uncertain. This CDR3 is built from 13 residues. Between the trimmed V and J ends, which lost 4 bases and 5 bases, there was a span of 11 bases. CDR1 MNHNS and CDR2 SASEGT come from the germline V gene. Here the CDR3 reads CASSVRFGETQYF. The CDR3 nucleotides read TGTGCCAGCAGTGTGAGGTTCGGGGAGACCCAGTACTTC.

This chain connects TRBV2 to TRBJ1-2; tentatively, D is TRBD1 (5 bases). The germline CDR1 and CDR2 sequences are SNHLY and FYNNEI. V lost 6 bases to trimming and J lost 7 bases, with 18 bases between them. CDR3 length: 14 residues. CDR3: CASSVGGGYGGYTF. Written as DNA, the CDR3 is TGTGCCAGCAGCGTGGGGGGTGGATACGGTGGCTACACCTTC.

As concerns this clonotype: The junction departs from the called germline gene at one end, perhaps through a read error. The gene calls are TRBV10-3 and TRBJ2-6, with D unclear. There are 16 residues in the CDR3. From germline, CDR1 is ENHRY and CDR2 SYGVKD. The CDR3 nucleotides read TGTGCCACCAGTGATTCTGGGGTAGCCGGGGCCAACGTCCTGACTTTC. Protein sequence: CATSDSGVAGANVLTF.

This clonotype was observed at least ten times. This sequence joins TRBV5-4 and TRBJ1-2; TRBD1 aligns across 7 bases. The V gene's germline CDR1 is SGHNT and CDR2 YYREEE (reference sequence). CDR3 length equals 15 residues. Unmatched junction bases numbered 9, after V lost 3 bases and J lost 4 bases. The CDR3 DNA follows: TGTGCCAGCAGCTGGGGACAGAACCAATTCTATGGCTACACCTTC. Its protein product is CASSWGQNQFYGYTF.

This clonotype was seen a handful of times. J is TRBJ2-2 and V is TRBV20-1; no clear D. The CDR3 is 14 amino acids. CDR1 is DFQATT, CDR2 SNEGSKA, per germline (reference sequence). V was trimmed by 0 bases and J by 3 bases, leaving 8 bases between them. The CDR3 here is CSARERGDTGELFF. The CDR3 DNA reads as TGCAGTGCTAGAGAGCGTGGGGACACCGGGGAGCTGTTTTTT.

This clonotype appeared many times. This rearrangement joins TRBV7-2 to TRBJ2-2; no clear D. Germline V CDR1 and CDR2: SGHTA, FQGNSA. V lost 2 bases to trimming and J lost 2 bases, with 3 bases between them. The CDR3 extends over 13 amino acids. The CDR3 bases are TGTGCCAGCAGCTTAATAAACACCGGGGAGCTGTTTTTT. Amino acid sequence: CASSLINTGELFF.

This clonotype came up many times. This chain joins TRBV6-1 and TRBJ2-5; TRBD1 agrees at 7 bases. The CDR3 spans 14 residues. J lost 1 base, V lost 7 bases, and 6 bases had no gene match. Germline V gives CDR1 MNHNS, CDR2 SASEGT. DNA of the CDR3: TGTGCCAGCACCCTGGACAGGACCCAAGAGACCCAGTACTTC. This encodes CASTLDRTQETQYF.

This clonotype appeared a few times. The chain employs TRBV3-2 and TRBJ1-4; no DNA check was done on the table's D call, TRBD1. TRBV3-2 has pseudogene status. The CDR3 loop spans 15 amino acids. CDR3 sequence (DNA): TGTGCCAGCAGCCAAGGGGGACAGGGGGGCGAAAAACTGTTTTTT. Amino acids: CASSQGGQGGEKLFF.

The chain links TRBV7-9 to TRBJ1-2; D is unclear. CDR1 and CDR2 (germline): SEHNR, FQNEAQ (reference sequence). V lost 3 bases and J lost 3, with 11 bases in between. CDR3 length equals 14 residues. In DNA, the CDR3 is TGTGCCAGCAGCTTGGATGGTGTCGACTATGGCTACACCTTC. Its protein product is CASSLDGVDYGYTF.

The chain uses TRBV10-3 and TRBJ2-7, with TRBD1 as a possible D gene (5 bases). The V end was cut by 0 bases, the J end by 5 bases, with 8 bases between. Germline V gene sequence: CDR1 ENHRY, CDR2 SYGVKD. This CDR3 is 13 amino acids long. The CDR3 is CAISESGPNEQYF. The CDR3 nucleotides are TGTGCCATCAGTGAGTCGGGGCCGAACGAGCAGTACTTC.

The genes are TRBV28 and TRBJ2-7; D possibly corresponds to TRBD1 (7 bases). Trimming removed 3 bases at V and 2 bases at J, with 14 bases between. Germline V CDR1 and CDR2: MDHEN, SYDVKM. This CDR3 contains 15 residues. CDR3 amino acids: CASSLGQTGAYEQYF. CDR3 sequence (DNA): TGTGCCAGCAGTTTGGGACAGACGGGAGCCTACGAGCAGTACTTC.

This clonotype was seen ten or more times. V usage is TRBV20-1 and J usage is TRBJ2-7, with 10 positions matching TRBD1. The CDR3 is 12 amino acids. Unmatched junction bases numbered 6, after V lost 6 bases and J lost 7 bases. Germline V gene sequence: CDR1 DFQATT, CDR2 SNEGSKA (reference sequence). CDR3 nucleotides: TGCAGTGCACAGGGACAGGGGAATGAGCAGTACTTC. This encodes CSAQGQGNEQYF.

This clonotype was observed many times. This sequence joins TRBV7-6 and TRBJ2-5, with 10 bases matching TRBD1. The CDR3 loop spans 17 amino acids. CDR1 is SGHVS and CDR2 is FNYEAQ in the germline V gene. Unmatched junction bases numbered 11, after V lost 2 bases and J lost 5 bases. DNA of the CDR3: TGTGCCAGCAGCTTAATGGGACAGGGGCTTTTATTCGAGACCCAGTACTTC. Protein: CASSLMGQGLLFETQYF.

This clonotype came up many times. This chain uses TRBV15 with TRBJ2-2, with D possibly TRBD1 on 6 matching bases. The CDR3 covers 16 residues. The ends were cut back, 3 bases at V and 5 bases at J, with 16 bases in the middle. Germline V CDR1 and CDR2: LNHNV, YYDKDF (reference sequence). The CDR3 DNA follows: TGTGCCACCAGCAGGTTGGGAACAGGGTGGACCGGGGAGCTGTTTTTT. It is translated as CATSRLGTGWTGELFF. Looking up the rest from reference TRBV15 and TRBJ2-2 gives the full variable domain: DAMVIQNPRYQVTQFGKPVTLSCSQTLNHNVMYWYQQKSSQAPKLLFHYYDKDFNNEADTPDNFQSRRPNTSFCFLDIRSPGLGDTAMYLCATSRLGTGWTGELFFGEGSRLTVL.

The V gene is TRBV20-1, the J gene TRBJ1-2; TRBD1 aligns across 7 bases. The CDR3 consists of 12 residues. The ends lost 4 bases at V and 6 bases at J; junction bases unmatched: 5. Per the germline V gene, CDR1 is DFQATT and CDR2 is SNEGSKA (reference sequence). CDR3 DNA sequence: TGCAGTGCTACAAGACAGGGCGATGGCTACACCTTC. Its protein product is CSATRQGDGYTF.

This chain connects TRBV7-3 to TRBJ1-5; TRBD1 is a possible D gene (5 bases). From germline, CDR1 is SGHTA and CDR2 FQGTGA. CDR3 length: 18 residues. Trimming shortened V by 0 bases and J by 6 bases, and 21 bases separated the two germline ends. For the CDR3, the DNA is TGTGCCAGCAGCTTAACAGCAGGGTCACGGTTTTCGCGTCAGCCCCAGCATTTT. As protein: CASSLTAGSRFSRQPQHF.

Many counts were recorded for this clonotype. The chain is built from TRBV7-9 and TRBJ1-1; D is possibly TRBD1 (5 bases). CDR1 and CDR2 from the germline V gene are SEHNR and FQNEAQ (reference sequence). This CDR3 spans 13 amino acids. The V gene lost 2 bases and the J gene lost 3 bases, with 7 bases spanning the gap. The CDR3 DNA is TGTGCCAGCAGCTTACGGGGGGACACTGAAGCTTTCTTT. Translating gives CASSLRGDTEAFF. The entire variable domain, with the rest obtained from reference TRBV7-9 and TRBJ1-1, is as follows: DTGVSQNPRHKITKRGQNVTFRCDPISEHNRLYWYRQTLGQGPEFLTYFQNEAQLEKSRLLSDRFSAERPKGSFSTLEIQRTEQGDSAMYLCASSLRGDTEAFFGQGTRLTVV.

This chain links TRBV2 with TRBJ1-1; 10 nucleotides line up with TRBD1. The V gene's germline CDR1 is SNHLY and CDR2 FYNNEI. This CDR3 has 14 amino acids. With 7 bases clipped from V and 3 bases from J, the junction kept 5 bases outside the gene matches. CDR3 protein: CASNPGQGHTEAFF. CDR3 coding DNA: TGTGCCAGCAACCCGGGACAGGGGCACACTGAAGCTTTCTTT.

This clonotype was recorded a few times. The V call is TRBV19, the J call TRBJ2-2, with a tentative D call TRBD1 (6 bases). The CDR3 totals 16 residues. Germline V gives CDR1 LNHDA, CDR2 SQIVND (reference sequence). V lost 5 bases, J lost 3 bases, and 16 bases lay in between. CDR3 loop: CASSESDRLYTGELFF. Written as DNA, the CDR3 is TGTGCCAGTAGTGAATCAGACAGGTTATACACCGGGGAGCTGTTTTTT.

Points on this clonotype: This may arise from a read error, as a much more abundant clone is one base away. This chain joins TRBV11-2 and TRBJ2-7; 7 positions match TRBD2. Germline loops: CDR1 SGHAT, CDR2 FQNNGV. The CDR3 is made up of 15 amino acids. The CDR3 DNA follows: TGTGTCAGCAGGAGCGAGCGGGGCGGCTCCTACGAGCAGTACTTC. Translated, it gives CVSRSERGGSYEQYF.

This clonotype came up many times. This sequence joins TRBV20-1 and TRBJ1-3; D remains unclear. CDR3 length: 14 amino acids. The V gene's germline CDR1 is DFQATT and CDR2 SNEGSKA (reference sequence). Trimming pared 5 bases from V and 2 bases from J, leaving 13 bases between. CDR3 in amino acids: CSAHDMVAGNTIYF. CDR3 coding DNA: TGCAGTGCTCATGACATGGTGGCTGGAAACACCATATATTTT.

In its sample, this clonotype was seen many times. The V call is TRBV29-1, the J call TRBJ2-6; D gene unclear. The ends were cut back, 5 bases at V and 4 bases at J, with 9 bases in the middle. The CDR3 runs to 13 residues. Germline CDR1 reads SQVTM; CDR2 reads ANQGSEA. CDR3 in DNA: TGCAGCGTTAGTTATTCCGGGGCCAACGTCCTGACTTTC. It is translated as CSVSYSGANVLTF.

Many counts were recorded for this clonotype. V and J are TRBV19 and TRBJ1-1; D is undetermined. Germline lookup yields CDR1 LNHDA and CDR2 SQIVND (reference sequence). Trimming took off 4 bases at V and 2 bases at J, with 5 bases between the two ends. CDR3 size: 12 residues. CDR3 residues: CASSRPNTEAFF. CDR3 nucleotide sequence: TGTGCCAGTAGTAGACCAAACACTGAAGCTTTCTTT.

This clonotype was counted ten times or more. The rearrangement uses TRBV7-9 and TRBJ2-2; D is ambiguous. The V and J ends lost 4 bases and 5 bases respectively, with 5 bases between them. This CDR3 has 12 amino acids. Germline CDR1 and CDR2: SEHNR and FQNEAQ (reference sequence). CDR3 nucleotide sequence: TGTGCCAGCAGCTCAGAGACCGGGGAGCTGTTTTTT. It codes for CASSSETGELFF.

The rearrangement uses TRBV29-1 and TRBJ2-7, with a tentative D call TRBD1 (5 bases). Deletions cut 6 bases from V and 0 bases from J, with 21 bases between. Germline CDR1 and CDR2: SQVTM and ANQGSEA. The CDR3 is 16 residues long. CDR3 amino acids: CSVALGPTRTSYEQYF. In nucleotides, the CDR3 is TGCAGCGTAGCGCTGGGGCCCACGCGGACCTCCTACGAGCAGTACTTC.

The rearrangement joins TRBV2 to TRBJ1-3; the match to TRBD1 covers 8 bases. The CDR3 has 17 amino acids. The J segment lost 0 bases and the V segment lost 3 bases, leaving 7 bases of the junction unmatched. Germline V gives CDR1 SNHLY, CDR2 FYNNEI. The CDR3 loop reads CASSERRTGISGNTIYF. The CDR3 nucleotides read TGTGCCAGCAGTGAGAGGCGGACAGGGATCTCTGGAAACACCATATATTTT.

This clonotype was counted at least ten times. The genes are TRBV20-1 and TRBJ2-5, with 12 bases fitting TRBD2. The CDR3 sequence is 15 residues long. In germline, CDR1 is DFQATT, CDR2 SNEGSKA (reference sequence). Germline trimming cut 5 bases from V and 2 bases from J; bases unmatched to any gene: 6. The CDR3 reads CSALGLAGPQETQYF. CDR3 DNA sequence: TGCAGTGCTTTAGGACTAGCGGGGCCACAAGAGACCCAGTACTTC.